This T cell receptor beta chain was captured by sequencing in a study of shared clonotypes between healthy human individuals. Study overall: Per-donor plates numbered three CD4 naive, three CD4 memory, two CD8 naive and one CD8 memory. Study-wide findings and caveats: Clonotype sharing among donors, it was expected, would be affected by sequencing depth.

Here immunoSEQ multiplex PCR was the method, and the copy in TCRdb shows in-frame clones only, minus some. The sample gives some 680,000 clones, more than 70% of which show up once; about 1.8% is in the top ten. Note on this clone: Antigen: not known.

Trimming left V 6 bases short and J 8 bases short, with 11 bases between. Per the germline V gene, CDR1 is MNHNS and CDR2 is SASEGT. The CDR3 loop spans 12 amino acids. What was sequenced was memory CD4+ T cells sorted from blood. Described subset: CD45RA-negative fraction. This receptor was obtained from a woman aged 30 to 39 in good health. The rearrangement joins TRBV6-1 to TRBJ2-1; D remains ambiguous. CDR3 protein: CASSNLGDEQFF. CDR3 DNA sequence: TGTGCCAGCAGCAACTTAGGTGATGAGCAGTTCTTC.